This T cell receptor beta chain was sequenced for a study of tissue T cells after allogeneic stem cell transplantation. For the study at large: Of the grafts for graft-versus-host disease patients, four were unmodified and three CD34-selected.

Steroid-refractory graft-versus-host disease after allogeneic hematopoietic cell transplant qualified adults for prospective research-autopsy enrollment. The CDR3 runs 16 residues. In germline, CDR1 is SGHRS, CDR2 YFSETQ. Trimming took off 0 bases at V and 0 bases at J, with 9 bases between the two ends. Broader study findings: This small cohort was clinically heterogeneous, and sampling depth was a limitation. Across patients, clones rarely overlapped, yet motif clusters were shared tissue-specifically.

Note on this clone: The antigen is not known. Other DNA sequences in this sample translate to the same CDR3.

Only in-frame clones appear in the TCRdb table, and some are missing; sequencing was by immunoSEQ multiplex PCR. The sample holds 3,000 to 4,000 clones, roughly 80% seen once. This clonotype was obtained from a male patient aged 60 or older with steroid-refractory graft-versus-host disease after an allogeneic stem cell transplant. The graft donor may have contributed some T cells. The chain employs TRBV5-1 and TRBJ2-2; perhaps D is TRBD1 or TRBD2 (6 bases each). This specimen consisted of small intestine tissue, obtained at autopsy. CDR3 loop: CASSLDGGPNTGELFF. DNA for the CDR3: TGCGCCAGCAGCTTGGATGGGGGGCCGAACACCGGGGAGCTGTTTTTT.